The 19 T cell receptor beta chains reported below all come from one sample, sequenced in a study of cytomegalovirus exposure and HLA in healthy donors. The PCR had 60 Vbeta and 13 Jbeta primers. Sequenced by immunoSEQ multiplex PCR; TCRdb stores in-frame clones only, minus some. The repertoire holds approximately 210,000 clones, about four fifths seen once, with 1.5% to 1.7% in the top ten. Sequencing was performed on PBMCs. The receptor set was obtained from a girl aged 5 to 17 in good health and CMV-seropositive.

The rearrangement uses TRBV18 and TRBJ2-7, with D tentatively TRBD2 (5 bases). The germline V and J ends were trimmed by 2 bases and 3 bases, with 14 bases remaining between them. This CDR3 spans 15 amino acids. Germline V gene data show CDR1 as KGHSH and CDR2 as LQKENI. CDR3: CASSPNMRVYYEQYF. The CDR3 nucleotides are TGTGCCAGCTCACCAAATATGCGGGTTTACTACGAGCAGTACTTC.

The chain employs TRBV7-2 and TRBJ1-2; D ambiguous. Germline V CDR1 and CDR2: SGHTA, FQGNSA. V was clipped by 3 bases and J by 4 bases, with 15 bases between them. This CDR3 spans 15 amino acids. The CDR3 nucleotides are TGTGCCAGCAGCTTTATGCCAGGCGATGGCTATGGCTACACCTTC. Amino acid sequence: CASSFMPGDGYGYTF.

This chain joins TRBV6-1 and TRBJ2-1, with 8 bases lining up with TRBD2. In germline, CDR1 is MNHNS, CDR2 SASEGT. The CDR3 has 14 residues. V dropped 6 bases and J dropped 9; count of bases not matched to a gene: 10. This CDR3 reads CASSPGLEVPEQFF. CDR3 DNA sequence: TGTGCCAGCAGCCCGGGACTAGAAGTCCCTGAGCAGTTCTTC.

In nucleotides, the CDR3 is TGTGCCAGCACCAAACAGGGAACCTACGAGCAGTACTTC. This translates into CASTKQGTYEQYF. The rearrangement links TRBV6-5 to TRBJ2-5; D may be TRBD1 (6 bases). The J call may be wrong; the DNA end is better matched by TRBJ2-7. This CDR3 has 13 residues. CDR1 and CDR2 from the germline V gene are MNHEY and SVGAGI.

This chain connects TRBV18 to TRBJ2-7; D unresolved. Germline-derived CDR1 and CDR2 are KGHSH and LQKENI. CDR3 size: 11 residues. The V end lost 3 bases, the J end lost 4 bases, and 4 bases lay between the germline ends. CDR3 sequence: CASSPLYEQYF. The CDR3 DNA sequence: TGTGCCAGCTCACCTTTATACGAGCAGTACTTC.

In its sample, this clone was seen a few times. The CDR3 DNA is TGCGCCAGCAGCCCGAACAGGGTGGGGAACACTGAAGCTTTCTTT. Protein: CASSPNRVGNTEAFF. V is TRBV10-1 and J is TRBJ1-1; D possibly corresponds to TRBD1 (6 bases). CDR3 length equals 15 residues. V lost 6 bases, J lost 1 base, and 15 bases lay in between. In germline, CDR1 is WNHNN, CDR2 SYGVQD (reference sequence).

The V call is TRBV18, the J call TRBJ2-7, with TRBD2 matching over 8 bases. The ends lost 5 bases at V and 4 bases at J; junction bases unmatched: 13. CDR3 length: 16 amino acids. The germline gives CDR1 KGHSH, CDR2 LQKENI. The CDR3 bases are TGTGCCAGCTCAAAGAGCGGGGGACCGTATATGTACGAGCAGTACTTC. It specifies CASSKSGGPYMYEQYF.

CDR3 DNA: TGTGCCTCGAAAACCGGGACAGGCCCCTACGAGCAGTACTTC. This sequence encodes CASKTGTGPYEQYF. The chain recombines TRBV19 with TRBJ2-7; 8 bases agree with TRBD1. With V trimmed by 11 bases and J by 2 bases, 11 bases remained unmatched. CDR1 is LNHDA, CDR2 SQIVND, per germline (reference sequence). This CDR3 has 14 residues.

The genes are TRBV5-1 and TRBJ2-2; 10 bases are shared with TRBD2. This CDR3 spans 22 amino acids. Looked up from germline, CDR1 is SGHRS and CDR2 is YFSETQ. The ends lost 0 bases at V and 4 bases at J; junction bases unmatched: 21. CDR3 nucleotide sequence: TGCGCCAGCAGCTTGGACCCCTGGGCTAGCGGGGGCCGTCCCCATGGCACCGGGGAGCTGTTTTTT. It translates to CASSLDPWASGGRPHGTGELFF.

The chain combines TRBV27 with TRBJ1-1; weak D call: TRBD1 (5 bases). Germline CDR1 is MNHEY and CDR2 is SMNVEV (reference sequence). The V end was cut by 3 bases, the J end by 6 bases, with 11 bases between. The CDR3 sequence is 13 residues long. DNA of the CDR3: TGTGCCAGCAGTTTCTCGTACAGGTCTGAAGCTTTCTTT. Residues: CASSFSYRSEAFF.

The table lists this clone with a count of one. The genes are TRBV4-3 and TRBJ2-7, with D possibly matching TRBD2 (6 bases). CDR3 size: 15 residues. In germline, CDR1 is LGHNA, CDR2 YSLEER. V lost 3 bases and J lost 4, with 16 bases in between. In DNA, the CDR3 is TGCGCCAGCAGCCAGACAGCGGGCCCCCCTTACGAGCAGTACTTC. Encoded protein: CASSQTAGPPYEQYF.

Regarding this clone: The sample carries other DNA sequences with the same CDR3. This chain joins TRBV7-9 and TRBJ1-3; D gene uncertain. Germline-derived CDR1 and CDR2 are SEHNR and FQNEAQ (reference sequence). CDR3 length equals 15 residues. V lost 1 base and J 1 base, leaving 8 bases between the germline ends. The CDR3 sequence is CASSLGQGSGNTIYF. The CDR3, as DNA: TGTGCCAGCAGCTTAGGACAAGGATCTGGAAACACCATATATTTT.

The chain uses TRBV7-2 and TRBJ1-4; D is possibly TRBD1 (6 bases). This CDR3 is 15 amino acids long. V gave up 1 base and J gave up 4 bases, with 10 bases separating them. In germline, CDR1 is SGHTA, CDR2 FQGNSA. CDR3 sequence (DNA): TGTGCCAGCAGCTTAGGGACAGTCCTTAATGAAAAACTGTTTTTT. It codes for CASSLGTVLNEKLFF.

This chain links TRBV7-8 with TRBJ2-3; TRBD1 might be the D (5 bases). From germline, CDR1 is SGHVS and CDR2 FQNEAQ. This CDR3 is 18 amino acids long. The V and J ends lost 1 base and 2 bases respectively, with 19 bases between them. The CDR3 nucleotides read TGTGCCAGCAGCTTAGTCTTAGGGGCGGAGCAAGTCACAGATACGCAGTATTTT. This codes for CASSLVLGAEQVTDTQYF.

This clone was observed a handful of times. V is TRBV4-3 and J is TRBJ1-1; D is uncertain. The V and J ends lost 5 bases and 0 bases respectively, with 7 bases between them. Germline-derived CDR1 and CDR2 are LGHNA and YSLEER. There are 13 residues in the CDR3. DNA of the CDR3: TGCGCCAGCAGCAGAACTATGAACACTGAAGCTTTCTTT. It yields the protein CASSRTMNTEAFF.

The V and J genes are TRBV7-9 and TRBJ1-6, with TRBD1 matching over 7 bases. The CDR3 length is 14 residues. CDR1 and CDR2 from the germline V gene are SEHNR and FQNEAQ (reference sequence). The junction had 5 bases not matched to a gene; V was cut back by 5 bases and J by 7 bases. CDR3 nucleotide sequence: TGTGCCAGCAGCCCCAGACAGGGAAATTCACCCCTCCACTTT. Its protein product is CASSPRQGNSPLHF.

This clone was recorded once. The V gene is TRBV2, the J gene TRBJ2-2, with D unclear. The V end was cut by 6 bases, the J end by 6 bases, with 5 bases between. This CDR3 is built from 11 residues. Germline lookup yields CDR1 SNHLY and CDR2 FYNNEI. CDR3 DNA sequence: TGTGCCAGCAGAAGCGCCGGGGAGCTGTTTTTT. Translated, it gives CASRSAGELFF.

This clone came up once. The chain uses TRBV27 and TRBJ1-6; D is perhaps TRBD1 (5 bases). CDR3 size: 15 residues. Germline values: CDR1 MNHEY, CDR2 SMNVEV (reference sequence). Trimming took 3 bases from V and 9 from J, leaving 15 bases between them. The CDR3 here is CASSFADSTGSPLHF. DNA of the CDR3: TGTGCCAGCAGTTTTGCCGACAGTACGGGTTCACCCCTCCACTTT.

This chain links TRBV14 with TRBJ2-7; 7 positions agree with TRBD1. CDR3 size: 17 residues. J was trimmed by 3 bases and V by 0 bases; bases with no gene match: 11. Germline CDR1 and CDR2: SGHDN and FVKESK. CDR3 region: CASSQDWGQPSRYEQYF. The CDR3, as DNA: TGTGCCAGCAGCCAAGATTGGGGACAGCCCAGCCGCTACGAGCAGTACTTC.